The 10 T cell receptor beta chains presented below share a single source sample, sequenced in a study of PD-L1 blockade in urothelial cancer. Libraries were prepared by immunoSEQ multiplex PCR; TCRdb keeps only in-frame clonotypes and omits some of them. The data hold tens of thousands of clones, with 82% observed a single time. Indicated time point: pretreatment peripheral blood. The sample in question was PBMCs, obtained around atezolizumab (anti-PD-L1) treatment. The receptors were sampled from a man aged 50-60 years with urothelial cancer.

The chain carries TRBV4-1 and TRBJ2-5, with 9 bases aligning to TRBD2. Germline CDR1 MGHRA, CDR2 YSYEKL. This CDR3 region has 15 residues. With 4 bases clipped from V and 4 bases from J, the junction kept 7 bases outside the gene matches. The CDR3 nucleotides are TGCGCCAGCAGCCCGCGGGGGGGGGCCTTAGAGACCCAGTACTTC. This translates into CASSPRGGALETQYF.

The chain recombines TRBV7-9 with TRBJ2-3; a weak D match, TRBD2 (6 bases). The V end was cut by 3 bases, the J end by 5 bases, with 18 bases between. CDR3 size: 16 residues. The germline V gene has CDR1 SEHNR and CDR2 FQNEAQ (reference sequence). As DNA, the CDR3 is TGTGCCAGCAGCTTTTCTCCCTGGGGGGTCGGAGATACGCAGTATTTT. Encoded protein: CASSFSPWGVGDTQYF.

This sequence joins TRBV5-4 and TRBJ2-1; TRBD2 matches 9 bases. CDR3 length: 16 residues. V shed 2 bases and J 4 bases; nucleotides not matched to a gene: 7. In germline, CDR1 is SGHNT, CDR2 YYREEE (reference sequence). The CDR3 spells CASSLGGGAPYNEQFF. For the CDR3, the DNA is TGTGCCAGCAGCTTAGGCGGGGGGGCACCTTACAATGAGCAGTTCTTC.

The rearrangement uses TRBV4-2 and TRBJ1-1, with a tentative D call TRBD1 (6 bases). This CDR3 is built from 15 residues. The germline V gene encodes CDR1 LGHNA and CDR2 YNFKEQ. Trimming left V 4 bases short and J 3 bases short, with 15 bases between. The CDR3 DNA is TGTGCCAGCAGCCCAACAGGGTTCAGGGACACTGAAGCTTTCTTT. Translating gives CASSPTGFRDTEAFF.

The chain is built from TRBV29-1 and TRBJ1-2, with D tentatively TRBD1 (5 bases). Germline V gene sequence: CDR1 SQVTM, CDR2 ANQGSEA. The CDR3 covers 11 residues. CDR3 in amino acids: CSGGEDYGYTF. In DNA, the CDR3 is TGCTCGGGGGGTGAGGACTATGGCTACACCTTC.

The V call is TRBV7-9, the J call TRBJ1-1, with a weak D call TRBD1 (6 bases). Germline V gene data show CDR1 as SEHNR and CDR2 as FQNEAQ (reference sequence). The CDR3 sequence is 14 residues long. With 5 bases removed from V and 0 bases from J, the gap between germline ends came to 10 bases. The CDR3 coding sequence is TGTGCCAGCAGCCCTTGGACAGTGAACACTGAAGCTTTCTTT. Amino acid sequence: CASSPWTVNTEAFF.

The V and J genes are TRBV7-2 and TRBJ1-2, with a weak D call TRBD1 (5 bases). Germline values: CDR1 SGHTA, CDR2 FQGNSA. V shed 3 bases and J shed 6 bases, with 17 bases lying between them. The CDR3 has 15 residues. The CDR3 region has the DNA TGTGCCAGCAGCTTTCCTCTCTCTGGGGCGCATGGCTACACCTTC. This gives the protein CASSFPLSGAHGYTF.

The CDR3 sequence: CASSLDGTSHSPLHF. CDR3 DNA: TGTGCCAGCAGCTTAGATGGGACATCACATTCACCCCTCCACTTT. The V and J genes are TRBV7-9 and TRBJ1-6, with D possibly being TRBD1 (6 bases). The V end lost 1 base, the J end lost 8 bases, and 12 bases lay between the germline ends. Germline V gene sequence: CDR1 SEHNR, CDR2 FQNEAQ (reference sequence). This CDR3 spans 15 amino acids.

This CDR3 reads CASSNTSWYRAPYEQYF. Here the CDR3 DNA reads TGTGCCAGCAGCAACACGTCCTGGTACAGGGCCCCCTACGAGCAGTACTTC. This rearrangement joins TRBV27 to TRBJ2-7; a weak D match, TRBD1 (6 bases). The germline gives CDR1 MNHEY, CDR2 SMNVEV (reference sequence). This CDR3 region has 17 residues. V dropped 6 bases and J dropped 2 bases, with 23 bases sitting between them.

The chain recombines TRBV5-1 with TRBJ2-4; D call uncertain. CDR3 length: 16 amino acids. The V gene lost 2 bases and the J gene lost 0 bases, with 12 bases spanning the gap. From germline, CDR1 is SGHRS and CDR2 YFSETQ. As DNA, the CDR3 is TGCGCCAGCAGCTTAAATCCAGGCATAGCCAAAAACATTCAGTACTTC. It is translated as CASSLNPGIAKNIQYF.